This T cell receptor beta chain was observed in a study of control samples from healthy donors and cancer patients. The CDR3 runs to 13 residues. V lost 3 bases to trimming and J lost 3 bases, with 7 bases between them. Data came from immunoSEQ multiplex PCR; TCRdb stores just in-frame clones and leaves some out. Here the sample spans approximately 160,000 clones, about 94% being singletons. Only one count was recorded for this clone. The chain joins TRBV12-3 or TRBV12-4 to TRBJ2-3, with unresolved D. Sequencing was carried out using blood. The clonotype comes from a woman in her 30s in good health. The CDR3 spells CASSLVGTDTQYF. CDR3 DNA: TGTGCCAGCAGTTTGGTGGGTACAGATACGCAGTATTTT.